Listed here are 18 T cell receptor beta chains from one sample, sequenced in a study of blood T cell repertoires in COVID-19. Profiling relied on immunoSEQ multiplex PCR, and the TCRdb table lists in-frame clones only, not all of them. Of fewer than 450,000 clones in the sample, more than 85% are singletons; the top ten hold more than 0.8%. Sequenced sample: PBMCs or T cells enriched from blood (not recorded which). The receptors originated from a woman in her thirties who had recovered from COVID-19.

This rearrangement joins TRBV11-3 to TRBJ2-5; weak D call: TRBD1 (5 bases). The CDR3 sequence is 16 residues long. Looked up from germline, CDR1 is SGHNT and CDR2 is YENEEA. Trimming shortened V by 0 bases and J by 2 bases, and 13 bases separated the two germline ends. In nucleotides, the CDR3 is TGTGCCAGCAGCTTAGAGACCCCAGGGTTTCAAGAGACCCAGTACTTC. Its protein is CASSLETPGFQETQYF.

The CDR3 reads CAISNRGSYNEQFF. CDR3 nucleotide sequence: TGTGCCATCAGCAACAGGGGATCCTACAATGAGCAGTTCTTC. This chain joins TRBV10-3 and TRBJ2-1; 7 bases match TRBD1. In germline, CDR1 is ENHRY, CDR2 SYGVKD. CDR3 size: 14 residues. J lost 1 base, V lost 6 bases, and 3 bases had no gene match.

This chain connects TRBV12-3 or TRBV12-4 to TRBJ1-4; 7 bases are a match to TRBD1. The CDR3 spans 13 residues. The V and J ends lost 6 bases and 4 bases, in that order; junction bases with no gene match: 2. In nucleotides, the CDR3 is TGTGCCAGCAGGGGGACAGTTAATGAAAAACTGTTTTTT. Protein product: CASRGTVNEKLFF.

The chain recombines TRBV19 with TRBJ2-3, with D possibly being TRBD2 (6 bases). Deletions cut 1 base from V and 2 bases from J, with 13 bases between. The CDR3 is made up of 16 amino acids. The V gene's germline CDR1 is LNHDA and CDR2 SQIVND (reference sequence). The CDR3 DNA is TGTGCCAGTAGTATAGCTTACGGGGGTCCCACAGATACGCAGTATTTT. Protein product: CASSIAYGGPTDTQYF. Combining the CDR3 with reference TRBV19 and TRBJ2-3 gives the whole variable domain DGGITQSPKYLFRKEGQNVTLSCEQNLNHDAMYWYRQDPGQGLRLIYYSQIVNDFQKGDIAEGYSVSREKKESFPLTVTSAQKNPTAFYLCASSIAYGGPTDTQYFGPGTRLTVL.

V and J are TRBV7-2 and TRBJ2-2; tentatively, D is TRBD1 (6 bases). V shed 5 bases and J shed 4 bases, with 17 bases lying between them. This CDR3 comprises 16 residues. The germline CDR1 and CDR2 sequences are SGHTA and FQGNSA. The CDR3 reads CASSPPTGSSTGELFF. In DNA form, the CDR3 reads TGTGCCAGCAGCCCCCCGACAGGAAGCAGCACCGGGGAGCTGTTTTTT.

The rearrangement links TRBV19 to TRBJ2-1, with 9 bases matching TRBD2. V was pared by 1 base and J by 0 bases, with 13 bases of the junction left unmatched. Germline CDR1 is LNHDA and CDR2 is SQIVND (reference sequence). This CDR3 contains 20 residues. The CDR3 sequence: CASSIAGVGLAASSYNEQFF. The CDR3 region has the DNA TGTGCCAGTAGTATAGCCGGCGTGGGACTAGCTGCGAGCTCCTACAATGAGCAGTTCTTC.

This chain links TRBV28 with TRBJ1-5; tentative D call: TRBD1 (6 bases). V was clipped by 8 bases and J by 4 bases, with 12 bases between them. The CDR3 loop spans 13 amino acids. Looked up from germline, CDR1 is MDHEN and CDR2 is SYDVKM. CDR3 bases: TGTGCCAGCCGAGGGGGAAAAAATCAGCCCCAGCATTTT. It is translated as CASRGGKNQPQHF.

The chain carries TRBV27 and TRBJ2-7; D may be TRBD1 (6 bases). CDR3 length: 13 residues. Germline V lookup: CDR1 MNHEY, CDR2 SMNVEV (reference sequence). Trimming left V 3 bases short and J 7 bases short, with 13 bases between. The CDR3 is CASSFSPRGEQYF. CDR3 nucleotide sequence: TGTGCCAGCAGTTTCAGTCCTAGGGGGGAGCAGTACTTC.

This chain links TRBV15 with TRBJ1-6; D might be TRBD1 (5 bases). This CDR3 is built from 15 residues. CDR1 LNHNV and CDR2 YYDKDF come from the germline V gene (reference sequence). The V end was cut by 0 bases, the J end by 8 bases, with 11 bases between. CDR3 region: CATSRDKGQDSPLHF. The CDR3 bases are TGTGCCACCAGCAGAGACAAGGGGCAGGATTCACCCCTCCACTTT.

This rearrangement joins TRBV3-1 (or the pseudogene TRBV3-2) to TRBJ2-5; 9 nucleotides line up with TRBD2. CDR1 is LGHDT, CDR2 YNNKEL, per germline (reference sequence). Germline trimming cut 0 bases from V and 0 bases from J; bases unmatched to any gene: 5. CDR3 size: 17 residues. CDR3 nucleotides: TGTGCCAGCAGCCAAGATCGGCAGCGGGGGGACCAAGAGACCCAGTACTTC. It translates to CASSQDRQRGDQETQYF.

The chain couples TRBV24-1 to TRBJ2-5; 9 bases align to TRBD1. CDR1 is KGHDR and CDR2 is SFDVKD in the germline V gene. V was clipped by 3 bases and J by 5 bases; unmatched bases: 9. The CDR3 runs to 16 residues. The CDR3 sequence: CATSDLSGTGSETQYF. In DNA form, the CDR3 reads TGTGCCACCAGTGATCTGTCCGGGACAGGGTCCGAGACCCAGTACTTC.

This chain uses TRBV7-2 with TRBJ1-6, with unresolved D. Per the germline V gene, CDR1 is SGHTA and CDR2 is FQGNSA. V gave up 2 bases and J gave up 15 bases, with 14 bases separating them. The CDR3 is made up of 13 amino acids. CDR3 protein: CASSLSSRPVLHF. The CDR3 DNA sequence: TGTGCCAGCAGCTTATCTAGTCGGCCGGTCCTCCACTTT.

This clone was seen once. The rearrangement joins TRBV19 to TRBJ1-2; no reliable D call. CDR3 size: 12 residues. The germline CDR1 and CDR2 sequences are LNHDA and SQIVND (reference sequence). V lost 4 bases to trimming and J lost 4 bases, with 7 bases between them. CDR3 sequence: CASSKGLYGYTF. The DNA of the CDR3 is TGTGCCAGTAGTAAAGGACTCTATGGCTACACCTTC.

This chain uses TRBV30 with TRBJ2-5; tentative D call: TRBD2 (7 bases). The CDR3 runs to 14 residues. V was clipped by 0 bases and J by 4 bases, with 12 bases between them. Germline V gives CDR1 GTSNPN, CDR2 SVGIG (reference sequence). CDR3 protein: CAWSVIGGGETQYF. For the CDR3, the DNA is TGTGCCTGGAGTGTAATAGGGGGGGGAGAGACCCAGTACTTC.

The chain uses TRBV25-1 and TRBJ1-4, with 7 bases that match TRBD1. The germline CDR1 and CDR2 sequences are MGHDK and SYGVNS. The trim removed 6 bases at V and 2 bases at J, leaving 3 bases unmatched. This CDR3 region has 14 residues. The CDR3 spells CASRTGATNEKLFF. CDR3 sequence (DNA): TGTGCCAGCAGAACAGGGGCGACTAATGAAAAACTGTTTTTT.

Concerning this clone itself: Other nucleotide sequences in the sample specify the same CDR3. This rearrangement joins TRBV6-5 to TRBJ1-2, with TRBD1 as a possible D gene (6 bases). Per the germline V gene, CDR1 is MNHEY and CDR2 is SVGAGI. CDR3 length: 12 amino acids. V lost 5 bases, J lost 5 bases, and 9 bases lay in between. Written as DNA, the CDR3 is TGTGCCAGCAGTCCCAGGGGTTATGGCTACACCTTC. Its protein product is CASSPRGYGYTF.

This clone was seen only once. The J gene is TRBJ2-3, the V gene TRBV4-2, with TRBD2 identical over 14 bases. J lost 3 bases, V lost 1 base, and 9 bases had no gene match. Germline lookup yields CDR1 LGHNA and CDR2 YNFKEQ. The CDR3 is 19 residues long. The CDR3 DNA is TGTGCCAGCAGCCAAGCCCCCTCCGGGACTAGCGGGGGTACAGATACGCAGTATTTT. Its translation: CASSQAPSGTSGGTDTQYF.

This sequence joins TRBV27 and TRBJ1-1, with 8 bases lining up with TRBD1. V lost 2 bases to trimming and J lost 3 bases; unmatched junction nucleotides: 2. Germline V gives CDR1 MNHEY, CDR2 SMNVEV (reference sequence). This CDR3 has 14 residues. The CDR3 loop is CASSLVQGDTEAFF. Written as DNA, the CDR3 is TGTGCCAGCAGTTTAGTACAGGGGGACACTGAAGCTTTCTTT.